A single sample gave rise to the 11 T cell receptor beta chains below, sequenced in a study of blood T cell repertoires in COVID-19. TCRdb's copy holds only in-frame clones and misses some; the assay was immunoSEQ multiplex PCR. Of under 200,000 clones in the sample, approximately 91% were seen once. The sample comprised peripheral blood. The receptors were sampled from a man in his late teens or twenties with acute or convalescent COVID-19.

Comments on this clone: Other DNA sequences in this sample translate to the same CDR3. The chain links TRBV6-5 to TRBJ2-7; D possibly corresponds to TRBD1 (6 bases). In germline, CDR1 is MNHEY, CDR2 SVGAGI. This CDR3 contains 13 residues. V was clipped by 6 bases and J by 3 bases, with 12 bases between them. The CDR3 is CASSYLQGYEQYF. The CDR3 DNA is TGTGCCAGCAGCTATCTACAGGGCTACGAGCAGTACTTC.

The chain has TRBV5-1 and TRBJ1-2; a possible D gene is TRBD1 (5 bases). Trimming removed 0 bases at V and 5 bases at J, with 8 bases between. The CDR3 sequence is 13 residues long. Germline values: CDR1 SGHRS, CDR2 YFSETQ. As DNA, the CDR3 is TGCGCCAGCAGCTTGGCAGGGCGTTATGGCTACACCTTC. Translated, it gives CASSLAGRYGYTF.

This chain uses TRBV29-1 with TRBJ1-1, with D hard to call. Looked up from germline, CDR1 is SQVTM and CDR2 is ANQGSEA. The CDR3 contains 12 residues. V lost 7 bases, J lost 1 base, and 10 bases lay in between. CDR3 in DNA: TGCAGCGGGGAGGAGGGGAACACTGAAGCTTTCTTT. It translates to CSGEEGNTEAFF.

The chain joins TRBV11-2 to TRBJ2-7, with D possibly matching TRBD2 (6 bases). This CDR3 spans 16 amino acids. Trimming pared 1 base from V and 3 bases from J, leaving 16 bases between. Germline-derived CDR1 and CDR2 are SGHAT and FQNNGV. CDR3 region: CASSLGTGTYFYEQYF. CDR3 DNA sequence: TGTGCCAGCAGCTTAGGGACCGGGACTTACTTCTACGAGCAGTACTTC.

This chain uses TRBV5-1 with TRBJ1-1, with 10 bases fitting TRBD1. After removal of 4 bases from V and 4 bases from J, the junction contained 4 bases not matched to a gene. The CDR3 sequence is 14 residues long. Germline lookup yields CDR1 SGHRS and CDR2 YFSETQ. DNA for the CDR3: TGCGCCAGCAGCATACGGACAGGGGGCACTGAAGCTTTCTTT. Encoded protein: CASSIRTGGTEAFF.

This chain joins TRBV27 and TRBJ2-2, with 8 bases lining up with TRBD1. The CDR3 is made up of 17 amino acids. The germline V gene encodes CDR1 MNHEY and CDR2 SMNVEV (reference sequence). The junction had 7 bases not matched to a gene; V was cut back by 3 bases and J by 1 base. The CDR3 bases are TGTGCCAGCAGTTTCCTCCCGGGACAGGAGAACACCGGGGAGCTGTTTTTT. It encodes CASSFLPGQENTGELFF.

The gene calls are TRBV19 and TRBJ1-1; D is possibly TRBD1 (5 bases). V was pared by 7 bases and J by 1 base, with 13 bases between. The CDR3 consists of 14 residues. The germline gives CDR1 LNHDA, CDR2 SQIVND (reference sequence). CDR3 residues: CASNQGGRNTEAFF. CDR3 sequence (DNA): TGTGCCAGTAATCAGGGAGGAAGGAACACTGAAGCTTTCTTT.

This clone came up a few times. This rearrangement joins TRBV6-1 to TRBJ1-4; TRBD1 might be the D (5 bases). V lost 3 bases to trimming and J lost 4 bases, with 12 bases between them. The CDR3 covers 15 residues. The germline CDR1 and CDR2 sequences are MNHNS and SASEGT. The CDR3 DNA reads as TGTGCCAGCAGTGACACCGGGGGATTTAATGAAAAACTGTTTTTT. Protein: CASSDTGGFNEKLFF.

The J gene is TRBJ1-3, the V gene TRBV7-2; D possibly corresponds to TRBD1 (5 bases). The CDR3 is 17 residues long. V shed 5 bases and J shed 0 bases, with 17 bases lying between them. CDR1 and CDR2 (germline): SGHTA, FQGNSA. The CDR3 DNA reads TGTGCCAGCAGCCAGGGTGGGGTCCCTAGCTCTGGAAACACCATATATTTT. Its protein product is CASSQGGVPSSGNTIYF.

This clone has only one observation. This rearrangement joins TRBV6-4 to TRBJ2-7; D is perhaps TRBD1 (5 bases). The ends were cut back, 0 bases at V and 5 bases at J, with 11 bases in the middle. Looked up from germline, CDR1 is MRHNA and CDR2 is SNTAGT. The CDR3 spans 14 residues. CDR3 loop: CASSDSSRVDEQYF. In DNA, the CDR3 is TGTGCCAGCAGTGACTCGAGCAGGGTCGACGAGCAGTACTTC.

The rearrangement joins TRBV5-1 to TRBJ1-1; maybe TRBD1 (6 bases). Trimming took 7 bases from V and 1 from J, leaving 11 bases between them. The V gene's germline CDR1 is SGHRS and CDR2 YFSETQ. This CDR3 region has 13 residues. The CDR3 sequence: CASSRQENTEAFF. The CDR3 region has the DNA TGCGCCAGCTCCAGACAGGAGAACACTGAAGCTTTCTTT.